The clone carrying this TCR beta chain was seen a handful of times. Its antigen remains unknown. The entry originates in a study of shared clonotypes between healthy human individuals. Whole-study context: Donors had three CD4 naive, three CD4 memory, two CD8 naive and one CD8 memory plate apiece.

TCRdb keeps only in-frame clones here, not all; method: immunoSEQ multiplex PCR. Of about 2.3 million clones detected, more than 80% appear once; the ten largest clones hold under 0.45%. The trim removed 3 bases at V and 9 bases at J, leaving 9 bases unmatched. Germline V gene sequence: CDR1 SGHNT, CDR2 YYREEE (reference sequence). The CDR3 consists of 16 residues. Investigators divided CD4+ cells into CD45RA+ naive and CD45RA-negative memory subsets. General study findings and limits: Naive subsets usually exceeded memory subsets in estimated richness. There were few donors, and this limited the genetic and exposure-history diversity represented.

This clonotype was sampled from a man between 18 and 29 years old in good health. Some clones in this sample may be carry-over from other donors' samples. Sequencing was carried out using naive CD4+ T cells from PBMCs. Documented subset: CD45RA+ positively selected. This sequence joins TRBV5-4 and TRBJ2-2, with TRBD1 matching over 12 bases. In DNA form, the CDR3 reads TGTGCCAGCAGCTCACCGGGACAGGGGGCGTTCCGGGAGCTGTTTTTT. Its protein product is CASSSPGQGAFRELFF. Drawing the rest from reference TRBV5-4 and TRBJ2-2, the complete variable domain is ETGVTQSPTHLIKTRGQQVTLRCSSQSGHNTVSWYQQALGQGPQFIFQYYREEENGRGNFPPRFSGLQFPNYSSELNVNALELDDSALYLCASSSPGQGAFRELFFGEGSRLTVL.